This TCR beta chain is drawn from a study of spatial heterogeneity in lung cancer. In TCRdb, the 5' RACE reads were re-called with MiXCR into one record per CDR3 protein. The sample has approximately 38,000 distinct CDR3 sequences, 5.8% seen once. Stated time point: sample taken at primary tumor resection. The authors sequenced whole RNA from tumor, nontumor lung or frozen PBMC without sorting. Germline assignment: CDR1 SGHRS and CDR2 YFSETQ. Between the trimmed V and J ends, which lost 4 bases and 5 bases, there was a span of 19 bases. The CDR3 sequence is 16 residues long. The V gene is TRBV5-1, the J gene TRBJ1-3, with a tentative D call TRBD1 (5 bases). Sequencing used PBMCs, obtained at surgery. The sequence was obtained from a male donor with early-stage non-small cell lung cancer. In nucleotides, the CDR3 is TGCGCCAGCAGCCCGGGGGACGGGACTTCGAGAAACACCATATATTTT. The encoded protein is CASSPGDGTSRNTIYF.